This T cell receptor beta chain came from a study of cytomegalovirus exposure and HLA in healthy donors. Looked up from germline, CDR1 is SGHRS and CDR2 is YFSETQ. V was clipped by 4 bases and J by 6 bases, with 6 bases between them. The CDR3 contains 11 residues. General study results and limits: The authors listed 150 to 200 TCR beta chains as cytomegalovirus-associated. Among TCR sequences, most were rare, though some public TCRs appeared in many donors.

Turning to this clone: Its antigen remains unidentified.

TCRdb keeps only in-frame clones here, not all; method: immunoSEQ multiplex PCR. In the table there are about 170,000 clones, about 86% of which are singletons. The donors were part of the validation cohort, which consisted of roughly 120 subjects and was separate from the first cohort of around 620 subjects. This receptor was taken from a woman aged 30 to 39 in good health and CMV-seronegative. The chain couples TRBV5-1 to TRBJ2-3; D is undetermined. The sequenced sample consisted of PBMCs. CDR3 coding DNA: TGCGCCAGCAGCCCAATCGATACGCAGTATTTT. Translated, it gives CASSPIDTQYF.